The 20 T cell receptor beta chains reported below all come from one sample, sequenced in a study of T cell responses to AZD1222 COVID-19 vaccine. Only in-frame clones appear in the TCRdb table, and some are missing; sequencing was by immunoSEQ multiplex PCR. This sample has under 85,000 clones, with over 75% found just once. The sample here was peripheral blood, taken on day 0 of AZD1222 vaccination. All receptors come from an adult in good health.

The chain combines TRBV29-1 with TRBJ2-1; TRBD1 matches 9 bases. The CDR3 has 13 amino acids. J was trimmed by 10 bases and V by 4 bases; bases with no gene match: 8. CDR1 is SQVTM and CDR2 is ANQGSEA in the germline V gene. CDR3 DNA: TGCAGCGTTGTCTTGGGACAGGGCGGCGAGCAGTTCTTC. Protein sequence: CSVVLGQGGEQFF.

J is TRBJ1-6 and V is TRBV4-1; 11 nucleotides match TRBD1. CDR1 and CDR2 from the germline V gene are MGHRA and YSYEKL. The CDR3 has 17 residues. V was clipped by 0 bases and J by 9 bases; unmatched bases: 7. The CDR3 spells CASSQDPGDRGISPLHF. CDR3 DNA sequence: TGCGCCAGCAGCCAAGATCCAGGGGACAGGGGGATTTCACCCCTCCACTTT.

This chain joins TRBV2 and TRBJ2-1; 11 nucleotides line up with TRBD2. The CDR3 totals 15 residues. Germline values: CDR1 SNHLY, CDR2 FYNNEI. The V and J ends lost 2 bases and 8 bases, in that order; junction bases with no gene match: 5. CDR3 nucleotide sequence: TGTGCCAGCAGTGAATTGGCTAGCGGGAGGCATGAGCAGTTCTTC. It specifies CASSELASGRHEQFF.

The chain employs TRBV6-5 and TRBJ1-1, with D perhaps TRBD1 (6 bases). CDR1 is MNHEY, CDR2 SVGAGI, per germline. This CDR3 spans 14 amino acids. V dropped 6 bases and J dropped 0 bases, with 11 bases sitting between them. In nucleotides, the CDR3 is TGTGCCAGCAGCGGACAGTTCATGAACACTGAAGCTTTCTTT. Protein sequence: CASSGQFMNTEAFF.

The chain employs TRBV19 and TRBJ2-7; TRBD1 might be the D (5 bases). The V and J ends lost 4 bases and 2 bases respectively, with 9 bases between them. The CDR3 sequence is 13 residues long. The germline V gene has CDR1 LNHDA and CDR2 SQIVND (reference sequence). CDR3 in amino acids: CASSRRGTYEQYF. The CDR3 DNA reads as TGTGCCAGTAGTAGAAGGGGAACCTACGAGCAGTACTTC.

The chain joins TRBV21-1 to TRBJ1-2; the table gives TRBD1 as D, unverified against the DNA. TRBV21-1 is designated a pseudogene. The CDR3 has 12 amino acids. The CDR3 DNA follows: TGTGCCACCAAGACAGGGCTATATGGCTACACCTTC. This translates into CATKTGLYGYTF.

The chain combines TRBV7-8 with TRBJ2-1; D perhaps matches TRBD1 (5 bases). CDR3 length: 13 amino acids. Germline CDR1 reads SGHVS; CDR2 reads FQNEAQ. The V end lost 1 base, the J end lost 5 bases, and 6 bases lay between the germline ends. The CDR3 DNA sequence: TGTGCCAGCAGCTTAGAGGGGCACAATGAGCAGTTCTTC. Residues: CASSLEGHNEQFF.

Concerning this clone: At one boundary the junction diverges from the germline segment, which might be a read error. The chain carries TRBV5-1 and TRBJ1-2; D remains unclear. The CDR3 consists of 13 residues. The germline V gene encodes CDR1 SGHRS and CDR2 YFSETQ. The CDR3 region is CASSLSSNYGHTF. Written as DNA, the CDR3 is TGCGCCAGCAGCTTGTCTAGTAACTATGGCCACACCTTC.

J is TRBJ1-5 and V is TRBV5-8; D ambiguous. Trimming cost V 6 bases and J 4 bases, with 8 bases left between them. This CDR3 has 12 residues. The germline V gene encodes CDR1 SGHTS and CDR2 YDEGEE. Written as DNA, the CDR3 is TGTGCCAGCATGAAGGAGAATCAGCCCCAGCATTTT. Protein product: CASMKENQPQHF. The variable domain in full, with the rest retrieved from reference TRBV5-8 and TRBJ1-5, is EAGVTQSPTHLIKTRGQQATLRCSPISGHTSVYWYQQALGLGLQFLLWYDEGEERNRGNFPPRFSGRQFPNYSSELNVNALELEDSALYLCASMKENQPQHFGDGTRLSIL.

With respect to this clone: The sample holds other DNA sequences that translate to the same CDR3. CDR3 in amino acids: CASSGQGNTEAFF. CDR3 DNA sequence: TGTGCCAGCAGTGGACAGGGGAACACTGAAGCTTTCTTT. The V and J genes are TRBV2 and TRBJ1-1, with 7 positions matching TRBD1. This CDR3 has 13 residues. J lost 1 base, V lost 4 bases, and 0 bases had no gene match. Germline V CDR1 and CDR2: SNHLY, FYNNEI.

CDR3 sequence reads: CASSLNSGGNEQFF. Written as DNA, the CDR3 is TGTGCCAGCAGCTTAAACTCTGGCGGCAATGAGCAGTTCTTC. The genes are TRBV7-3 and TRBJ2-1; D remains ambiguous. Germline-derived CDR1 and CDR2 are SGHTA and FQGTGA. The ends were cut back, 1 base at V and 6 bases at J, with 10 bases in the middle. The CDR3 runs to 14 residues.

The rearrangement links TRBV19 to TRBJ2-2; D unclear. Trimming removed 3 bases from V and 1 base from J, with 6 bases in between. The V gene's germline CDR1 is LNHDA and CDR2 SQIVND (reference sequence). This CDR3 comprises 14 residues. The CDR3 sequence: CASSMSRNTGELFF. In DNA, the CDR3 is TGTGCCAGTAGTATGTCCAGGAACACCGGGGAGCTGTTTTTT.

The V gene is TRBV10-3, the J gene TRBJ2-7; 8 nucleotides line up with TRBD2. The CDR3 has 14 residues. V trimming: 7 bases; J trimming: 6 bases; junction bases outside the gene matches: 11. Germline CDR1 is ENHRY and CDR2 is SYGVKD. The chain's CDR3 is CAIKGVAGLAEQYF. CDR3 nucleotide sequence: TGTGCCATCAAGGGCGTAGCGGGATTGGCCGAGCAGTACTTC.

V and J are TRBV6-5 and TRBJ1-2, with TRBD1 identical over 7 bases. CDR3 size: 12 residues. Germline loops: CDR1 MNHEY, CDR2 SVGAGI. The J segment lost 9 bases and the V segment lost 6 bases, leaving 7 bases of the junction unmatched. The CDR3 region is CASRPRTGSYTF. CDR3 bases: TGTGCCAGCAGACCAAGGACAGGAAGCTACACCTTC.

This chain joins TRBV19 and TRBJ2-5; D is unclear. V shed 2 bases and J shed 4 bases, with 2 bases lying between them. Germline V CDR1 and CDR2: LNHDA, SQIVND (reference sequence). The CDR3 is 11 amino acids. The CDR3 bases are TGTGCCAGTAGTATACGAGAGACCCAGTACTTC. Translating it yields CASSIRETQYF.

CDR3 protein: CASSPTSGRNTGELFF. Written as DNA, the CDR3 is TGTGCCAGCAGCCCAACTAGCGGGAGGAACACCGGGGAGCTGTTTTTT. This chain links TRBV7-8 with TRBJ2-2, with 11 bases fitting TRBD2. With V trimmed by 5 bases and J by 1 base, 3 bases remained unmatched. Germline V gives CDR1 SGHVS, CDR2 FQNEAQ. This CDR3 region has 16 residues.

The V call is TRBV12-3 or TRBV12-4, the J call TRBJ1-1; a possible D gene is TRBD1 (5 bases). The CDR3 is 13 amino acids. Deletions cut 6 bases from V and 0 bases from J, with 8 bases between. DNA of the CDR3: TGTGCCAGCAGCCGACAGTTGAACACTGAAGCTTTCTTT. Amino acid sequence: CASSRQLNTEAFF.

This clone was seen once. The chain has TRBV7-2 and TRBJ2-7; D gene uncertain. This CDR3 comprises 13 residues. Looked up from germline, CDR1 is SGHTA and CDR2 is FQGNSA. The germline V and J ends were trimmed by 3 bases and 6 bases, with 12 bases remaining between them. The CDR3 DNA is TGTGCCAGCAGCTTTTCGGAAAAAGGCGAGCAGTACGTC. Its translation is CASSFSEKGEQYV.

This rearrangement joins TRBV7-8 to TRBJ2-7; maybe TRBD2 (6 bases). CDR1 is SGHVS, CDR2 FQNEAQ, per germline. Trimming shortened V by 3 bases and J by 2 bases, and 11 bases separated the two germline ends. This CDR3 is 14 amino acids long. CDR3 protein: CASSFSGYPYEQYF. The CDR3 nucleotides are TGTGCCAGCAGCTTTAGCGGTTATCCCTACGAGCAGTACTTC.

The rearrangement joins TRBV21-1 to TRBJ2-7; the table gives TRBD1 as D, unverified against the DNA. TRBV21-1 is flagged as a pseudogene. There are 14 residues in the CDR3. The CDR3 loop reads CASSLRDRTYEQYV. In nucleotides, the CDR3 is TGTGCCAGCAGCCTCCGGGACAGGACTTACGAGCAGTACGTC.